This TCR beta chain appears in the sequencing data of a study of blood T cell repertoires in COVID-19 (dated by TCRdb to the early 2020s). About the investigation overall: The collaborator samples originated in the United States, Italy and Spain and spanned the acute and convalescent phases of COVID-19. Nearly every sample came with metadata listing a de-identified subject ID, COVID-19 status, age in years and sex. The prospective study material was composed of cDNA or gDNA derived from T cells, B-cell-depleted T cells, or PBMCs. The samples were drawn from the first 160 participants of the ongoing ImmuneRACE study and from more than 1,000 subjects provided by 6 global collaborators. Where HLA class I and class II types were available, the types were taken from metadata supplied by the sample provider, not from assay-based typing. A freely available public database, intended as a resource for researchers studying the immune response to SARS-CoV-2, is where the repertoires were released. The dataset comprised deeply sampled blood TCRbeta repertoires from subjects exposed to, actively infected with, or recovered from COVID-19. Summary of the overall study and its limitations: The amount of clinical and demographic metadata varied by source and participant and was provided uncurated.

TCRbeta CDR3 regions were amplified from genomic DNA using the immunoSEQ Assay, a bias-controlled multiplex PCR. The authors processed their data as follows. The number of nucleated cells in each sample was estimated from the amplification of reference gene primers within the assay. To quantify the absolute abundance of each unique TCRbeta CDR3 rearrangement, sequence reads were collapsed and filtered. Productive Simpson clonality was computed per sample as the square root of Simpson's diversity index over productive rearrangements. TCRdb holds this immuneACCESS table with in-frame rearrangements only. Some clones are missing; in checked studies, unresolved V genes explain under half, and the rest has no known cause. Clone size and V and J calls were adopted from that table, with D and trimming inferred from the DNA. The table for this sample lists 150,000 to 200,000 clones; around 80% of them were counted only once. The ten largest clonotypes hold about 12% of the sample.

Cut back by 3 bases and 4 bases, the V and J ends lie 3 bases apart. CDR1 and CDR2 were assigned from the germline V gene (reference sequence) as GTSNPN and SVGIG. The CDR3 holds 11 amino acids from the cysteine to the phenylalanine. The entry retains the CDR3 DNA only, 33 bases that are in frame from base 1. Notes on this clone: The antigen this receptor binds is unknown. No base qualities exist here, and no much larger clone lies one base off it.

One collaborating source in Seattle enrolled patients during active infection and followed them longitudinally through the course of disease. Each collaborating institution followed its own protocols to collect whole blood in K2EDTA tubes. For TCRbeta analysis, collaborators shipped samples in one of three forms: frozen whole blood, isolated PBMCs, or DNA extracted from either of those sample types. The chain couples TRBV30 to TRBJ1-4, with no confident D gene call. Sample: peripheral blood. The receptor was isolated from an elderly woman with COVID-19, enrolled during active disease. CDR3 sequence: CAWSFNEKLFF. Read as DNA, the sequence is TGTGCCTGGAGCTTTAATGAAAAACTGTTTTTT.